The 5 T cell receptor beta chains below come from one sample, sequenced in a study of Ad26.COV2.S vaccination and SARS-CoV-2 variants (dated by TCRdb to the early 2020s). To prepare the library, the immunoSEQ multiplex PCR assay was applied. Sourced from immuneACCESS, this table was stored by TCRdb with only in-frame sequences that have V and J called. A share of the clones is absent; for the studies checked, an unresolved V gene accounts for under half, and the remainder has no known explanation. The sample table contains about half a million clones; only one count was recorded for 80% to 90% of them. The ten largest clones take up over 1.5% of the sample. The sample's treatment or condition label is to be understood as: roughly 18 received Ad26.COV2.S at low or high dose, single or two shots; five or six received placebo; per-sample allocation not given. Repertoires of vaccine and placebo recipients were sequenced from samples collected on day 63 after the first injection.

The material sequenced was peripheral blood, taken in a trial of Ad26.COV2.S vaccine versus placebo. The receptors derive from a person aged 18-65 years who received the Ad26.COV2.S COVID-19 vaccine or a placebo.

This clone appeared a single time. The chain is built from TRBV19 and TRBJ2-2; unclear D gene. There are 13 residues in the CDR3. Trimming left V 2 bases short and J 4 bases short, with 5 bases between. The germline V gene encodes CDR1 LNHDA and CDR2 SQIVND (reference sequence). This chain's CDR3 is CASSISTTGELFF. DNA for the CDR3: TGTGCCAGTAGTATAAGTACCACCGGGGAGCTGTTTTTT. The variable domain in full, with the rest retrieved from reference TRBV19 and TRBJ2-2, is DGGITQSPKYLFRKEGQNVTLSCEQNLNHDAMYWYRQDPGQGLRLIYYSQIVNDFQKGDIAEGYSVSREKKESFPLTVTSAQKNPTAFYLCASSISTTGELFFGEGSRLTVL.

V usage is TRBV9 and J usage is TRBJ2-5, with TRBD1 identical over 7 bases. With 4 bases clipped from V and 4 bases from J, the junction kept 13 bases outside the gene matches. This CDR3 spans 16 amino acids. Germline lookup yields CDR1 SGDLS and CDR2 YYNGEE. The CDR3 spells CASSNRQGGPRETQYF. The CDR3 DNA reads TGTGCCAGCAGCAATAGACAGGGTGGGCCTCGAGAGACCCAGTACTTC.

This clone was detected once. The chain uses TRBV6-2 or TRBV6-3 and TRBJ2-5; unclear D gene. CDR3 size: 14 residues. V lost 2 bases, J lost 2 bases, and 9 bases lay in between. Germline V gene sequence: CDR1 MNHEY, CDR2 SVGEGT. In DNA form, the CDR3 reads TGTGCCAGCAGTTACATTCCTAGTCAAGAGACCCAGTACTTC. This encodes CASSYIPSQETQYF.

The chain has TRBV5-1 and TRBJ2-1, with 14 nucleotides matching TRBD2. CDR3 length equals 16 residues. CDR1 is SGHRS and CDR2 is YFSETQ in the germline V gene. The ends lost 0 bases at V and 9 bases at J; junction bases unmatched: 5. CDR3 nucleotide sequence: TGCGCCAGCAGCTTGGCCGGGACTAGCGGGAGCGGTGAGCAGTTCTTC. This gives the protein CASSLAGTSGSGEQFF. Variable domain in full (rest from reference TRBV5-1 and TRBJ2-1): KAGVTQTPRYLIKTRGQQVTLSCSPISGHRSVSWYQQTPGQGLQFLFEYFSETQRNKGNFPGRFSGRQFSNSRSEMNVSTLELGDSALYLCASSLAGTSGSGEQFFGPGTRLTVL.

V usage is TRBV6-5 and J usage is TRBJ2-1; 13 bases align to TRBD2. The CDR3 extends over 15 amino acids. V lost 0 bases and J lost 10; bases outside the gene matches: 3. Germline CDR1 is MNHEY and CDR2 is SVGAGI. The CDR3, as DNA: TGTGCCAGCAGTTACTCCTGGACTAGCGGGGGAGAGCAGTTCTTC. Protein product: CASSYSWTSGGEQFF.